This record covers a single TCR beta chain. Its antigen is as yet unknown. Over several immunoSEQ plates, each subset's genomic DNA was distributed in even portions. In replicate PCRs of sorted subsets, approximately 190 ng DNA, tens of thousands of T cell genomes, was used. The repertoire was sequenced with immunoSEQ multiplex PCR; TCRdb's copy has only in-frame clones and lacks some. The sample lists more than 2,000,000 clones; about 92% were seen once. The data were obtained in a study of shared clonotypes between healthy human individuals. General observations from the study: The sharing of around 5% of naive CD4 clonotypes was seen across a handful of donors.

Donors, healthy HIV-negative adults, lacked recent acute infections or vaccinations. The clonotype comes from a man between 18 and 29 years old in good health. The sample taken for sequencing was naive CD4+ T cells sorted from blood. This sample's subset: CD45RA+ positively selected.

The CDR3 DNA reads TGTGCCAGCAGCGTAGCTACGAGCGGGGGTACCTACGAGCAGTACTTC. Translation: CASSVATSGGTYEQYF. V usage is TRBV9 and J usage is TRBJ2-7, with 8 bases matching TRBD2. Trimming took 0 bases from V and 2 from J; bases not matched to a gene: 7. This CDR3 is built from 16 residues. Germline-derived CDR1 and CDR2 are SGDLS and YYNGEE.